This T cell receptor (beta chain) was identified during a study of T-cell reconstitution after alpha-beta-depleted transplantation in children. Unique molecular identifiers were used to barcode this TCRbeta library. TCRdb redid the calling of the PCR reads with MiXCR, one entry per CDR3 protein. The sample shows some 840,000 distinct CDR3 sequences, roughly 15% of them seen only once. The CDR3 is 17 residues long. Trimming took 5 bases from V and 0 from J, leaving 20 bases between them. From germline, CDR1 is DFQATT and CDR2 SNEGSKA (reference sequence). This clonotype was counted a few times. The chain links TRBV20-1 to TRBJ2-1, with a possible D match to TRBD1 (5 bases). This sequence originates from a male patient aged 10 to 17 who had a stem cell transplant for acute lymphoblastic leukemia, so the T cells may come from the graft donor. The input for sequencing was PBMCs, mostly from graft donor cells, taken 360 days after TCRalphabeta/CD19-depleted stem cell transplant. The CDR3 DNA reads TGCAGTGCTCGGTCCGATGGTAGTAGGGGCTCCTACAATGAGCAGTTCTTC. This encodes CSARSDGSRGSYNEQFF.